The next 24 T cell receptor beta chains were all read from a single sample in a study of cytomegalovirus exposure and HLA in healthy donors. It was with 60 Vbeta and 13 Jbeta primers that the PCR ran. Assay: immunoSEQ multiplex PCR; the TCRdb copy retains only in-frame clones and omits some. The sample includes roughly 93,000 clones, roughly 77% seen only once; the top ten take around 6.7%. The sequencing input was PBMCs. The receptors here all came from a young man in good health and CMV-seronegative.

This chain joins TRBV9 and TRBJ2-3; 13 bases fit TRBD2. This CDR3 spans 15 amino acids. With 0 bases clipped from V and 6 bases from J, the junction kept 1 base outside the gene matches. CDR1 and CDR2 from the germline V gene are SGDLS and YYNGEE. The CDR3 DNA follows: TGTGCCAGCAGCGTAGGGACTAGCGGGGGTGATACGCAGTATTTT. This translates into CASSVGTSGGDTQYF.

The V and J genes are TRBV7-3 and TRBJ2-3, with TRBD1 matching over 7 bases. Germline V CDR1 and CDR2: SGHTA, FQGTGA. The CDR3 has 16 residues. The V and J ends lost 6 bases and 3 bases, in that order; junction bases with no gene match: 12. CDR3 nucleotides: TGTGCCAGCAGTCCTAAAGCCGGGACAGCAACAGATACGCAGTATTTT. It translates to CASSPKAGTATDTQYF.

The chain uses TRBV2 and TRBJ1-2, with unresolved D. The germline CDR1 and CDR2 sequences are SNHLY and FYNNEI. The CDR3 is made up of 13 amino acids. Trimming removed 7 bases from V and 3 bases from J, with 12 bases in between. In DNA, the CDR3 is TGTGCCAGCACACGGGGTTTCGACTATGGCTACACCTTC. Residues: CASTRGFDYGYTF.

V is TRBV7-2 and J is TRBJ1-1; a possible D gene is TRBD1 (6 bases). The V end was cut by 3 bases, the J end by 5 bases, with 13 bases between. This CDR3 region has 14 residues. CDR1 is SGHTA and CDR2 is FQGNSA in the germline V gene. As DNA, the CDR3 is TGTGCCAGCAGCTTCAGACAGGTTTCAACTGAAGCTTTCTTT. This gives the protein CASSFRQVSTEAFF.

The chain has TRBV25-1 and TRBJ1-3; D remains ambiguous. Germline V gene sequence: CDR1 MGHDK, CDR2 SYGVNS. The V end lost 8 bases, the J end lost 0 bases, and 8 bases lay between the germline ends. CDR3 length: 13 residues. The CDR3 sequence: CASVPISGNTIYF. The DNA of the CDR3 is TGTGCCAGCGTTCCTATCTCTGGAAACACCATATATTTT.

The CDR3, as DNA: TGTGCCAGCAGGCCAACAGGGGCGAACACTGAAGCTTTCTTT. It specifies CASRPTGANTEAFF. The genes are TRBV7-9 and TRBJ1-1, with 7 bases that match TRBD1. CDR1 is SEHNR, CDR2 FQNEAQ, per germline (reference sequence). V dropped 6 bases and J dropped 1; count of bases not matched to a gene: 5. The CDR3 sequence is 14 residues long.

V and J are TRBV6-1 and TRBJ1-5, with 9 bases fitting TRBD1. There are 15 residues in the CDR3. CDR1 MNHNS and CDR2 SASEGT come from the germline V gene. With 6 bases clipped from V and 4 bases from J, the junction kept 7 bases outside the gene matches. For the CDR3, the DNA is TGTGCCAGCAGGGTATCCGGGACAGGGAATCAGCCCCAGCATTTT. Translation gives CASRVSGTGNQPQHF.

The rearrangement links TRBV9 to TRBJ1-4; D might be TRBD1 (6 bases). Between the trimmed V and J ends, which lost 6 bases and 0 bases, there was a span of 24 bases. The germline gives CDR1 SGDLS, CDR2 YYNGEE. This CDR3 region has 19 residues. CDR3 in DNA: TGTGCCAGCAACCGAGAGCGGACAGCAAATCCTCCAACTAATGAAAAACTGTTTTTT. Protein product: CASNRERTANPPTNEKLFF.

The chain employs TRBV5-4 and TRBJ2-5; possible D gene TRBD1, 6 bases. The CDR3 runs to 15 residues. The V and J ends lost 3 bases and 0 bases respectively, with 12 bases between them. The germline V gene has CDR1 SGHNT and CDR2 YYREEE (reference sequence). The CDR3 DNA sequence: TGTGCCAGCAGCTCCCTCAGGGGCCACCAAGAGACCCAGTACTTC. Its translation: CASSSLRGHQETQYF. The full variable domain, in which reference TRBV5-4 and TRBJ2-5 provide the parts outside the CDR3, is ETGVTQSPTHLIKTRGQQVTLRCSSQSGHNTVSWYQQALGQGPQFIFQYYREEENGRGNFPPRFSGLQFPNYSSELNVNALELDDSALYLCASSSLRGHQETQYFGPGTRLLVL.

The table lists this clone with a few counts. The rearrangement joins TRBV4-1 to TRBJ1-1, with a tentative D call TRBD1 (5 bases). The CDR3 extends over 15 amino acids. V was cut by 3 bases and J by 3 bases, with 14 bases left in between. CDR1 is MGHRA and CDR2 is YSYEKL in the germline V gene. The CDR3 region has the DNA TGCGCCAGCAGCCACCTTTCAGCGGGGGACACTGAAGCTTTCTTT. Translation gives CASSHLSAGDTEAFF.

The chain combines TRBV7-2 with TRBJ2-1, with 7 bases matching TRBD2. Germline V gene sequence: CDR1 SGHTA, CDR2 FQGNSA. J lost 1 base, V lost 3 bases, and 3 bases had no gene match. The CDR3 spans 15 residues. As DNA, the CDR3 is TGTGCCAGCAGCTTCGCGGGGGATTCCTACAATGAGCAGTTCTTC. Translating gives CASSFAGDSYNEQFF.

The chain recombines TRBV10-1 with TRBJ2-7; D is perhaps TRBD1 (5 bases). In germline, CDR1 is WNHNN, CDR2 SYGVQD (reference sequence). The germline V and J ends were trimmed by 2 bases and 3 bases, with 8 bases remaining between them. The CDR3 length is 13 residues. The CDR3 here is CASSEDSYYEQYF. CDR3 sequence (DNA): TGCGCCAGCAGTGAGGACAGCTACTACGAGCAGTACTTC.

V usage is TRBV19 and J usage is TRBJ1-2; 8 bases are a match to TRBD1. The V gene's germline CDR1 is LNHDA and CDR2 SQIVND (reference sequence). The CDR3 runs to 14 residues. Trimming cost V 6 bases and J 8 bases; bases outside gene matches: 11. Written as DNA, the CDR3 is TGTGCCAGTAGCCCTTTGACAGGGGCGGAGGGCTACACCTTC. It specifies CASSPLTGAEGYTF. Full variable domain (outside the CDR3, taken from reference TRBV19 and TRBJ1-2): DGGITQSPKYLFRKEGQNVTLSCEQNLNHDAMYWYRQDPGQGLRLIYYSQIVNDFQKGDIAEGYSVSREKKESFPLTVTSAQKNPTAFYLCASSPLTGAEGYTFGSGTRLTVV.

The rearrangement joins TRBV5-1 to TRBJ1-4; possibly TRBD1 for D (5 bases). Trimming took 4 bases from V and 4 from J, leaving 14 bases between them. This CDR3 contains 15 residues. CDR1 and CDR2 from the germline V gene are SGHRS and YFSETQ. The CDR3 sequence: CASSRDRIRNEKLFF. The DNA for the CDR3 is TGCGCCAGCAGCCGAGACAGAATCCGTAATGAAAAACTGTTTTTT. Together with reference TRBV5-1 and TRBJ1-4, the CDR3 gives the full variable domain: KAGVTQTPRYLIKTRGQQVTLSCSPISGHRSVSWYQQTPGQGLQFLFEYFSETQRNKGNFPGRFSGRQFSNSRSEMNVSTLELGDSALYLCASSRDRIRNEKLFFGSGTQLSVL.

The chain employs TRBV19 and TRBJ1-1; D call uncertain. The length of the CDR3 is 13 residues. V shed 5 bases and J shed 0 bases, with 7 bases lying between them. Germline V gene lookup returns CDR1 LNHDA and CDR2 SQIVND (reference sequence). CDR3 in amino acids: CASSFPLNTEAFF. The CDR3 DNA follows: TGTGCCAGTAGTTTTCCGTTGAACACTGAAGCTTTCTTT.

The rearrangement joins TRBV18 to TRBJ2-5, with 10 bases lining up with TRBD2. The junction had 9 bases not matched to a gene; V was cut back by 2 bases and J by 0 bases. The CDR3 spans 18 residues. Germline values: CDR1 KGHSH, CDR2 LQKENI. The CDR3 is CASSPRPSGGSYQETQYF. DNA for the CDR3: TGTGCCAGCTCACCAAGGCCTAGCGGGGGATCTTACCAAGAGACCCAGTACTTC.

This sequence joins TRBV7-8 and TRBJ1-1, with a possible D match to TRBD1 (6 bases). Trimming pared 6 bases from V and 3 bases from J, leaving 17 bases between. Germline V gene sequence: CDR1 SGHVS, CDR2 FQNEAQ. This CDR3 comprises 15 residues. CDR3 sequence reads: CASRGGRFRDTEAFF. The CDR3 nucleotides read TGTGCCAGCAGAGGGGGTCGTTTTAGGGACACTGAAGCTTTCTTT.

The CDR3 here is CASSVNQGGAFF. As DNA, the CDR3 is TGTGCCAGTAGTGTCAATCAGGGGGGAGCTTTCTTT. The chain combines TRBV19 with TRBJ1-1; 7 nucleotides line up with TRBD1. The CDR3 is 12 residues long. CDR1 and CDR2 from the germline V gene are LNHDA and SQIVND (reference sequence). V lost 5 bases and J lost 10; bases outside the gene matches: 7.

Only one count was recorded for this clone. The rearrangement links TRBV12-5 to TRBJ2-2; D remains ambiguous. Germline loops: CDR1 LGHNT, CDR2 FRNRAP. The CDR3 is made up of 13 amino acids. Between the trimmed V and J ends, which lost 5 bases and 4 bases, there was a span of 8 bases. CDR3 sequence (DNA): TGTGCTAGTGGTCCGTTCGTCACCGGGGAGCTGTTTTTT. Translation gives CASGPFVTGELFF.

This clone appeared a single time. The chain employs TRBV6-6 and TRBJ1-2; tentative D call: TRBD1 (5 bases). The germline V gene has CDR1 MNHNY and CDR2 SVGAGI (reference sequence). V was trimmed by 6 bases and J by 4 bases, leaving 15 bases between them. The CDR3 loop spans 14 amino acids. In DNA, the CDR3 is TGTGCCAGCAGGGGGTATCCGGGGGTCTATGGCTACACCTTC. It yields the protein CASRGYPGVYGYTF.

The rearrangement links TRBV5-1 to TRBJ2-1, with 8 bases aligning to TRBD1. V was pared by 4 bases and J by 7 bases, with 10 bases of the junction left unmatched. Germline V gene data show CDR1 as SGHRS and CDR2 as YFSETQ. This CDR3 region has 15 residues. CDR3 nucleotide sequence: TGCGCCAGCAGCCCTACCGACAGGGGAAGAAATGAGCAGTTCTTC. Protein: CASSPTDRGRNEQFF.

J is TRBJ2-7 and V is TRBV7-2; unclear D gene. This CDR3 comprises 13 residues. Deletions cut 5 bases from V and 2 bases from J, with 10 bases between. Germline V gene lookup returns CDR1 SGHTA and CDR2 FQGNSA. The CDR3 loop is CASSPVGPYEQYF. As DNA, the CDR3 is TGTGCCAGCAGCCCAGTTGGGCCCTACGAGCAGTACTTC. Full variable domain (outside the CDR3, taken from reference TRBV7-2 and TRBJ2-7): GAGVSQSPSNKVTEKGKDVELRCDPISGHTALYWYRQSLGQGLEFLIYFQGNSAPDKSGLPSDRFSAERTGGSVSTLTIQRTQQEDSAVYLCASSPVGPYEQYFGPGTRLTVT.

This sequence joins TRBV20-1 and TRBJ2-7, with a weak D call TRBD1 (6 bases). This CDR3 comprises 10 residues. CDR1 and CDR2 from the germline V gene are DFQATT and SNEGSKA (reference sequence). The CDR3 loop is CRGGCREQYF. The CDR3 nucleotides read TGCAGAGGGGGTTGCCGCGAGCAGTACTTC.

The V and J genes are TRBV6-6 and TRBJ1-3; perhaps TRBD1 as D (6 bases). The CDR3 length is 15 residues. Deletions cut 4 bases from V and 0 bases from J, with 10 bases between. The germline gives CDR1 MNHNY, CDR2 SVGAGI (reference sequence). The CDR3 DNA sequence: TGTGCCAGCAGTTCCACAGGGATCTCTGGAAACACCATATATTTT. It encodes CASSSTGISGNTIYF.